The present TCR beta chain was sequenced within a study of cytomegalovirus exposure and HLA in healthy donors. As regards this clone: Its antigen is unidentified.

The CDR3 extends over 18 amino acids. V lost 4 bases and J lost 1, with 21 bases in between. The germline gives CDR1 SGHDN, CDR2 FVKESK. Study-level points and caveats: The authors considered a cluster of highly shared sequence variants likely to be a sequencing artifact. Later examination showed HLA-associated TCR beta chains had greater clonal expansion than equally common others. Serostatus for CMV was the only available immune exposure information. Later on, a genetic analysis was performed. It linked a missense variant in DCLRE1C with V- and J-gene trimming of TCR beta.

PCR was performed using 60 Vbeta and 13 Jbeta primers. Libraries were prepared by immunoSEQ multiplex PCR; TCRdb keeps only in-frame clonotypes and omits some of them. The sample totals approximately 200,000 clones. This clonotype was obtained from a boy aged 5 to 17 in good health and CMV-seronegative. Specimen: PBMCs. The rearrangement links TRBV14 to TRBJ2-3, with a possible D match to TRBD2 (6 bases). Written as DNA, the CDR3 is TGTGCCAGCAGCCGAAGGGGTGAGCGTGGGACTCGCACAGATACGCAGTATTTT. As protein: CASSRRGERGTRTDTQYF.